What follows are 5 T cell receptor beta chains derived from one specimen sequenced in a study of OX40 agonist ivuxolimab in advanced cancers. TCRdb keeps only in-frame clones here, not all; method: immunoSEQ multiplex PCR. Of 57,000 or so clones detected, 75% to 90% appear once; the ten largest clones hold 15% to 20%. This sample comprised CD4+ or CD8+ T cells sorted from blood, obtained in a trial of the OX40 agonist ivuxolimab. The receptors come from an adult with an advanced solid tumor such as melanoma, head and neck, liver or kidney cancer.

The chain employs TRBV6-6 and TRBJ2-7, with 9 bases that match TRBD1. CDR1 is MNHNY and CDR2 is SVGAGI in the germline V gene (reference sequence). The CDR3 spans 14 residues. V shed 6 bases, J shed 3 bases, and the junction held 6 bases outside the gene matches. CDR3 loop: CASSSGQGGYEQYF. CDR3 sequence (DNA): TGTGCCAGCAGCTCGGGACAGGGCGGCTACGAGCAGTACTTC.

This chain connects TRBV6-6 to TRBJ2-2; unclear D gene. V was clipped by 3 bases and J by 4 bases, with 6 bases between them. CDR1 is MNHNY, CDR2 SVGAGI, per germline (reference sequence). CDR3 size: 13 residues. The DNA of the CDR3 is TGTGCCAGCAGTTATTCGGTCACCGGGGAGCTGTTTTTT. Protein product: CASSYSVTGELFF.

The chain joins TRBV7-8 to TRBJ2-5, with TRBD1 as a possible D gene (5 bases). V lost 2 bases and J lost 2, with 9 bases in between. The CDR3 has 14 residues. CDR1 is SGHVS and CDR2 is FQNEAQ in the germline V gene. CDR3 nucleotides: TGTGCCAGCAGCTTACTAAGGGGTCAAGAGACCCAGTACTTC. Translated: CASSLLRGQETQYF.

CDR3 loop: CASTIPLGAHRGQPQHF. In DNA form, the CDR3 reads TGTGCCAGCACCATCCCGTTGGGGGCGCACAGAGGGCAGCCCCAGCATTTT. The chain couples TRBV28 to TRBJ1-5, with a possible D match to TRBD1 (6 bases). This CDR3 comprises 17 residues. Trimming removed 7 bases from V and 7 bases from J, with 26 bases in between. Per germline, CDR1 MDHEN and CDR2 SYDVKM.

The rearrangement links TRBV2 to TRBJ1-1; D gene ambiguous. This CDR3 is 11 amino acids long. Germline CDR1 is SNHLY and CDR2 is FYNNEI. V was trimmed by 1 base and J by 7 bases, leaving 4 bases between them. The CDR3 here is CASSEDIEAFF. Here the CDR3 DNA reads TGTGCCAGCAGTGAAGACATTGAAGCTTTCTTT.